This entry is about one T cell receptor (beta chain). Its cognate antigen is unknown. The germline CDR1 and CDR2 sequences are MNHNS and SASEGT. The ends were cut back, 10 bases at V and 1 base at J, with 10 bases in the middle. This CDR3 comprises 12 residues. The data were obtained in a study of T cell repertoires in cytomegalovirus infection. Study details: Matching HLA type and CMV infection were both indicated by public TCR beta signatures. Study-level findings and limits: Cumulative frequency of public TCR beta families picked out carriers of CMV plus the relevant HLA.

TCRdb ran MiXCR on the reads and lists one entry per CDR3 protein. The repertoire holds roughly 920,000 distinct CDR3 sequences, with under 40% as singletons. Sequenced here: cultured CD8+ T cells from PBMCs, sampled from culture after CMV antigen stimulation. The clonotype comes from a human donor in good health (CMV status not recorded). Some clones in this sample may be carry-over from other donors' samples. This chain connects TRBV6-1 to TRBJ1-1; D unresolved. The CDR3 spells CATKDWNTEAFF. CDR3 bases: TGTGCCACGAAGGATTGGAACACTGAAGCTTTCTTT.